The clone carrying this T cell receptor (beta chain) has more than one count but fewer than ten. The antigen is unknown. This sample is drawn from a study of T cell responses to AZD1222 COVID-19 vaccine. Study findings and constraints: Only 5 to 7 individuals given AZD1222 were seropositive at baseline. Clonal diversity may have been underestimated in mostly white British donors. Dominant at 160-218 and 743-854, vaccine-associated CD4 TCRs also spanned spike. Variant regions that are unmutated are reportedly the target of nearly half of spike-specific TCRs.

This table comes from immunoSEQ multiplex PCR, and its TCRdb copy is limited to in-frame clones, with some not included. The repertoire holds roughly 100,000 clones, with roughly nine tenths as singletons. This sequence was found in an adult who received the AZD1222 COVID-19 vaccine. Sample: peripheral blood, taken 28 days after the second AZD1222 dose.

The DNA for the CDR3 is TGTGCCAGCAGTGAACCACCCCTGGTAGCTTTCTTT. Protein: CASSEPPLVAFF. This chain joins TRBV6-1 and TRBJ1-1; D is unresolved. The V gene's germline CDR1 is MNHNS and CDR2 SASEGT. The V and J ends lost 2 bases and 10 bases respectively, with 11 bases between them. This CDR3 contains 12 residues.